These 26 T cell receptor beta chains came from one sample sequenced in a study of vaccination and CD4 T cells after COVID-19. Once obtained from cultured CD4+ T cells, the DNA was sequenced using the Oncomine TCR Beta short-read assay. TCRdb re-analysed the PCR reads in MiXCR, keeping a single row per CDR3 protein. The sample shows approximately 12,000 distinct CDR3 sequences, 40% to 50% of them seen only once. No antigen has been assigned to these receptors. As for treatment: roughly nine-day PBMC culture with coronavirus spike peptide pools or control peptides (ViraFEST assay). Sequencing was done on a sample of CD4+ T cells from blood, cultured in vitro. These receptors were obtained from a human donor who had recovered from COVID-19.

This clonotype was counted only a few times. The gene calls are TRBV12-3 or TRBV12-4 and TRBJ1-5; 7 bases agree with TRBD1. The CDR3 is 17 residues long. V trimming: 4 bases; J trimming: 7 bases; junction bases outside the gene matches: 16. The CDR3 DNA reads TGTGCCAGCAGTTCAGAAAGATTAACAGGGGCGGGACAGCCCCAGCATTTT. Encoded protein: CASSSERLTGAGQPQHF.

This clonotype was seen only once. V usage is TRBV7-2 and J usage is TRBJ1-1; no firm D call. Per the germline V gene, CDR1 is SGHTA and CDR2 is FQGNSA. The CDR3 runs 14 residues. The V gene lost 5 bases and the J gene lost 5 bases, with 15 bases spanning the gap. CDR3 region: CASSRFVVSTEAFF. DNA of the CDR3: TGTGCCAGCAGCCGTTTCGTGGTATCGACTGAAGCTTTCTTT.

The chain combines TRBV27 with TRBJ1-6; 7 nucleotides line up with TRBD1. The CDR3 spans 15 residues. The ends lost 6 bases at V and 7 bases at J; junction bases unmatched: 9. The germline gives CDR1 MNHEY, CDR2 SMNVEV (reference sequence). CDR3 sequence reads: CASRADDRANSPLHF. In DNA form, the CDR3 reads TGTGCCAGCAGAGCTGACGACAGGGCGAATTCACCCCTCCACTTT.

This clonotype occurred a few times. CDR3 region: CASSLVGGGMYEQYF. The CDR3 bases are TGCGCCAGCAGCTTGGTAGGGGGGGGAATGTACGAGCAGTACTTC. The V and J genes are TRBV5-1 and TRBJ2-7; D might be TRBD2 (7 bases). V was clipped by 0 bases and J by 4 bases, with 14 bases between them. CDR3 size: 15 residues. Looked up from germline, CDR1 is SGHRS and CDR2 is YFSETQ.

This clonotype was counted between two and nine times. The CDR3 sequence is CASSSQRTANTEAFF. CDR3 DNA sequence: TGTGCCAGCAGCTCCCAAAGGACAGCTAACACTGAAGCTTTCTTT. This rearrangement joins TRBV7-2 to TRBJ1-1; a weak D match, TRBD1 (6 bases). The CDR3 consists of 15 residues. The V gene lost 4 bases and the J gene lost 2 bases, with 14 bases spanning the gap. Germline CDR1 reads SGHTA; CDR2 reads FQGNSA.

This clonotype was observed a few times. The chain has TRBV7-2 and TRBJ2-1; D ambiguous. V shed 0 bases and J shed 0 bases, with 6 bases lying between them. The germline V gene encodes CDR1 SGHTA and CDR2 FQGNSA. CDR3 length: 15 amino acids. Here the CDR3 DNA reads TGTGCCAGCAGCTTAGCTATAAGCTCCTACAATGAGCAGTTCTTC. Amino acids: CASSLAISSYNEQFF.

The V gene is TRBV7-2, the J gene TRBJ1-1, with D maybe TRBD1 (6 bases). Germline loops: CDR1 SGHTA, CDR2 FQGNSA. This CDR3 is 14 amino acids long. V was pared by 3 bases and J by 6 bases, with 14 bases between. The CDR3 DNA follows: TGTGCCAGCAGCTTCGCAGGGGATTGGCCTGAAGCTTTCTTT. This sequence encodes CASSFAGDWPEAFF.

This clonotype was picked up a small number of times. The V and J genes are TRBV11-3 and TRBJ2-3, with D unresolved. The CDR3 length is 14 residues. V was shortened by 5 bases and J by 5 bases, with 14 bases between the two germline ends. Germline-derived CDR1 and CDR2 are SGHNT and YENEEA. The CDR3: CASSPRMGGDTQYF. The CDR3 DNA reads TGTGCCAGCAGCCCCCGGATGGGCGGAGATACGCAGTATTTT. The whole variable domain, remainder taken from reference TRBV11-3 and TRBJ2-3, is EAGVVQSPRYKIIEKKQPVAFWCNPISGHNTLYWYLQNLGQGPELLIRYENEEAVDDSQLPKDRFSAERLKGVDSTLKIQPAELGDSAVYLCASSPRMGGDTQYFGPGTRLTVL.

This clonotype was found a few times. CDR3 DNA sequence: TGTGCCAGCAGTTTCGGATCTAGCGGCGAGCAGTACTTC. This sequence encodes CASSFGSSGEQYF. The genes are TRBV7-3 and TRBJ2-7, with 7 bases lining up with TRBD2. The CDR3 is 13 residues long. Trimming took 6 bases from V and 6 from J; bases not matched to a gene: 8. CDR1 SGHTA and CDR2 FQGTGA come from the germline V gene.

This chain uses TRBV12-3 or TRBV12-4 with TRBJ1-5; D perhaps matches TRBD1 (6 bases). The CDR3 is 12 residues long. Trimming cost V 6 bases and J 5 bases, with 8 bases left between them. The CDR3 spells CASRDRYQPQHF. The CDR3 DNA reads as TGTGCCAGCAGGGACAGATATCAGCCCCAGCATTTT.

This clonotype appeared a few times. V and J are TRBV7-9 and TRBJ1-2, with D unclear. Germline V gene sequence: CDR1 SEHNR, CDR2 FQNEAQ (reference sequence). V shed 8 bases and J shed 10 bases, with 17 bases lying between them. CDR3 size: 12 residues. The DNA of the CDR3 is TGTGCCAGCGGCCTGGCCGGGCAGGACTACACCTTC. Amino acid sequence: CASGLAGQDYTF. The entire variable domain, with the rest obtained from reference TRBV7-9 and TRBJ1-2, is as follows: DTGVSQNPRHKITKRGQNVTFRCDPISEHNRLYWYRQTLGQGPEFLTYFQNEAQLEKSRLLSDRFSAERPKGSFSTLEIQRTEQGDSAMYLCASGLAGQDYTFGSGTRLTVV.

This clonotype occurred a few times. The chain employs TRBV7-3 and TRBJ2-3, with 8 positions matching TRBD2. The CDR3 extends over 15 amino acids. With 2 bases clipped from V and 1 base from J, the junction kept 2 bases outside the gene matches. The germline gives CDR1 SGHTA, CDR2 FQGTGA. Here the CDR3 DNA reads TGTGCCAGCAGCTTACGGCGGGGGGGCACAGATACGCAGTATTTT. This sequence encodes CASSLRRGGTDTQYF.

This clonotype was picked up a small number of times. The chain couples TRBV7-8 to TRBJ2-5, with D perhaps TRBD1 (6 bases). The CDR3 has 13 residues. Germline lookup yields CDR1 SGHVS and CDR2 FQNEAQ. V gave up 6 bases and J gave up 3 bases, with 11 bases separating them. Written as DNA, the CDR3 is TGTGCCAGCAGAGCAGGGGTGGAAGAGACCCAGTACTTC. This translates into CASRAGVEETQYF.

This clonotype has a handful of counts. The V gene is TRBV20-1, the J gene TRBJ1-2; possible D gene TRBD1, 5 bases. In germline, CDR1 is DFQATT, CDR2 SNEGSKA (reference sequence). The CDR3 consists of 12 residues. V lost 3 bases and J lost 6, with 11 bases in between. The CDR3 nucleotides are TGCAGTGCTAGTAAGGGACGGGATGGCTACACCTTC. It codes for CSASKGRDGYTF.

About this clonotype itself: Relative to the germline gene, one junction end is altered; a read error may explain this. The chain employs TRBV12-3 or TRBV12-4 and TRBJ1-1, with no clear D. This CDR3 spans 13 amino acids. This CDR3 reads CASSTERRTGLIF. In nucleotides, the CDR3 is TGTGCCAGCAGTACAGAGAGACGGACGGGCTTGATCTTT.

This chain joins TRBV6-5 and TRBJ2-6; 10 nucleotides line up with TRBD1. V lost 2 bases, J lost 0 bases, and 13 bases stayed unmatched. Germline V gene sequence: CDR1 MNHEY, CDR2 SVGAGI. The CDR3 contains 21 residues. CDR3 DNA: TGTGCCAGCAGTTACCGTTCTCCGGGACAGGGGTCCTTCTCTGGGGCCAACGTCCTGACTTTC. Translating gives CASSYRSPGQGSFSGANVLTF.

J is TRBJ1-6 and V is TRBV4-3; TRBD1 aligns across 8 bases. The CDR3 covers 12 residues. Per germline, CDR1 LGHNA and CDR2 YSLEER. Germline trimming cut 8 bases from V and 7 bases from J; bases unmatched to any gene: 1. The DNA for the CDR3 is TGCGCCAGCCGACAGGGGAATTCACCCCTCCACTTT. Translated, it gives CASRQGNSPLHF.

The CDR3 nucleotides read TGTGCCAGCAGCTTCGGGGACAGCCTCAATCAGCCCCAGCATTTT. It is translated as CASSFGDSLNQPQHF. The rearrangement joins TRBV5-5 to TRBJ1-5; TRBD1 matches at 7 bases. The J segment lost 3 bases and the V segment lost 2 bases, leaving 5 bases of the junction unmatched. The CDR3 is 15 amino acids. Germline assignment: CDR1 SGHKS and CDR2 YYEKEE (reference sequence). Drawing the rest from reference TRBV5-5 and TRBJ1-5, the complete variable domain is DAGVTQSPTHLIKTRGQQVTLRCSPISGHKSVSWYQQVLGQGPQFIFQYYEKEERGRGNFPDRFSARQFPNYSSELNVNALLLGDSALYLCASSFGDSLNQPQHFGDGTRLSIL.

This clonotype appeared a single time. The V gene is TRBV20-1, the J gene TRBJ2-1, with D perhaps matching TRBD2 (6 bases). The CDR3 has 11 amino acids. Per the germline V gene, CDR1 is DFQATT and CDR2 is SNEGSKA (reference sequence). With 6 bases removed from V and 6 bases from J, the gap between germline ends came to 9 bases. The CDR3 protein is CSARGANEQFF. CDR3 nucleotide sequence: TGCAGTGCGCGGGGCGCCAATGAGCAGTTCTTC.

The chain combines TRBV19 with TRBJ1-2; D perhaps matches TRBD1 (5 bases). With 5 bases removed from V and 13 bases from J, the gap between germline ends came to 23 bases. Germline CDR1 LNHDA, CDR2 SQIVND (reference sequence). CDR3 size: 14 residues. The CDR3 spells CASSLKGVGERGTF. CDR3 bases: TGTGCCAGTAGTCTAAAGGGCGTCGGGGAAAGGGGCACCTTC.

The chain employs TRBV4-3 and TRBJ2-5, with D possibly being TRBD1 (5 bases). Germline-derived CDR1 and CDR2 are LGHNA and YSLEER. There are 14 residues in the CDR3. V lost 4 bases and J 5 bases, leaving 14 bases between the germline ends. The CDR3 DNA sequence: TGCGCCAGCAGCCTGAGCTCGGCAGGGGAGACCCAGTACTTC. As protein: CASSLSSAGETQYF.

The J gene is TRBJ1-3, the V gene TRBV6-1; tentatively, D is TRBD1 (5 bases). The CDR3 has 17 amino acids. The V end was cut by 6 bases, the J end by 1 base, with 19 bases between. Germline-derived CDR1 and CDR2 are MNHNS and SASEGT. The CDR3 sequence: CASSQDPPGVSGNTIYF. CDR3 bases: TGTGCCAGCAGCCAAGACCCCCCGGGGGTGTCTGGAAACACCATATATTTT.

The chain joins TRBV7-2 to TRBJ2-7; D is undetermined. The CDR3 loop spans 14 amino acids. Germline CDR1 is SGHTA and CDR2 is FQGNSA. With 1 base removed from V and 1 base from J, the gap between germline ends came to 8 bases. This CDR3 reads CASSLDYGSYEQYF. The CDR3 nucleotides read TGTGCCAGCAGCTTAGATTACGGTTCCTACGAGCAGTACTTC.

The sample holds one count of this clonotype. The chain uses TRBV7-2 and TRBJ2-1, with 7 nucleotides matching TRBD1. V shed 5 bases and J 0 bases; nucleotides not matched to a gene: 7. The CDR3 consists of 16 residues. Germline lookup yields CDR1 SGHTA and CDR2 FQGNSA. The CDR3 DNA follows: TGTGCCAGCAGCCCGTCGGGACAGCTCTCCTACAATGAGCAGTTCTTC. This translates into CASSPSGQLSYNEQFF.

This chain joins TRBV19 and TRBJ2-7; 7 bases line up with TRBD1. CDR3 length equals 13 residues. Looked up from germline, CDR1 is LNHDA and CDR2 is SQIVND (reference sequence). Trimming took 10 bases from V and 3 from J; bases not matched to a gene: 9. The CDR3 coding sequence is TGTGCCACCAGAGGACAGGTTGGCTACGAGCAGTACTTC. Protein product: CATRGQVGYEQYF.

This clonotype has more than one count but fewer than ten. The chain joins TRBV24-1 to TRBJ2-3; D not certain. CDR1 is KGHDR and CDR2 is SFDVKD in the germline V gene. Trimming pared 5 bases from V and 2 bases from J, leaving 10 bases between. The CDR3 length is 14 residues. This CDR3 is CATSGVGATDTQYF. CDR3 in DNA: TGTGCCACCAGTGGCGTCGGAGCCACAGATACGCAGTATTTT.